These 19 T cell receptor beta chains came from one sample sequenced in a study of blood T cells in healthy people across ages. The use of a sample-barcoded 5' primer and a J-beta primer mix characterized a second PCR of 7 to 11 cycles. A single record per CDR3 protein comes from TCRdb applying MiXCR to the 5' RACE reads. Counted here are approximately 1.5 million distinct CDR3 sequences, roughly a third occurring once; the ten biggest clones make up about 11%. Sequencing used blood. Receptor source: a woman younger than 45 in good health.

V and J are TRBV6-1 and TRBJ2-6; possibly TRBD1 for D (5 bases). V lost 8 bases, J lost 3 bases, and 26 bases lay in between. The CDR3 covers 19 residues. Per the germline V gene, CDR1 is MNHNS and CDR2 is SASEGT. DNA of the CDR3: TGTGCCAGCTCACCGAAACGGACAACTCTTTCGGATGGGGCCAACGTCCTGACTTTC. Translated: CASSPKRTTLSDGANVLTF.

This clonotype was observed a few times. The chain is built from TRBV7-8 and TRBJ2-5, with TRBD2 identical over 14 bases. The germline V gene has CDR1 SGHVS and CDR2 FQNEAQ. After removal of 2 bases from V and 4 bases from J, the junction contained 9 bases not matched to a gene. The CDR3 loop spans 18 amino acids. The CDR3 DNA reads TGTGCCAGCAGCTTAAGGCTAATTGGACTAGCGGGAGGAGAGACCCAGTACTTC. Amino acids: CASSLRLIGLAGGETQYF.

The chain joins TRBV9 to TRBJ1-5; D ambiguous. Germline-derived CDR1 and CDR2 are SGDLS and YYNGEE. This CDR3 has 15 amino acids. V was pared by 0 bases and J by 2 bases, with 9 bases between. This chain's CDR3 is CASSVGVVGNQPQHF. The CDR3 coding sequence is TGTGCCAGCAGCGTAGGGGTCGTTGGCAATCAGCCCCAGCATTTT.

The J gene is TRBJ2-3, the V gene TRBV7-2; TRBD2 matches 8 bases. In germline, CDR1 is SGHTA, CDR2 FQGNSA. This CDR3 is 15 amino acids long. With V trimmed by 5 bases and J by 3 bases, 7 bases remained unmatched. The DNA of the CDR3 is TGTGCCAGCAGCCGAGCGGGAGCGAGAACAGATACGCAGTATTTT. Translation gives CASSRAGARTDTQYF.

At least ten counts were recorded for this clonotype. CDR3 sequence: CASSNGGGYNEQFF. CDR3 DNA sequence: TGTGCCAGCAGTAATGGGGGGGGTTACAATGAGCAGTTCTTC. The V and J genes are TRBV28 and TRBJ2-1; 7 bases agree with TRBD2. CDR3 length: 14 amino acids. Trimming removed 5 bases from V and 4 bases from J; junction bases left unmatched: 5. Germline V gene sequence: CDR1 MDHEN, CDR2 SYDVKM.

The V call is TRBV2, the J call TRBJ1-4, with D unclear. The V gene's germline CDR1 is SNHLY and CDR2 FYNNEI. The CDR3 covers 15 residues. The V and J ends lost 3 bases and 7 bases respectively, with 15 bases between them. CDR3 nucleotide sequence: TGTGCCAGCAGTGAGATGATGTCAGAACTTGAAAAACTGTTTTTT. Amino acid sequence: CASSEMMSELEKLFF.

This clonotype was seen only a few times. One end of the junction is discordant with germline, which a read error may explain. The chain combines TRBV2 with TRBJ1-2; the match to TRBD1 covers 10 bases. This CDR3 has 15 residues. Germline V lookup: CDR1 SNHLY, CDR2 FYNNEI. The CDR3 reads CACSEGGQGYYGYTF. CDR3 coding DNA: TGTGCCTGCAGTGAAGGGGGACAGGGGTACTATGGCTACACCTTC.

This clonotype was detected a few times. V gene TRBV6-1 combines with J gene TRBJ1-1; D unresolved. In germline, CDR1 is MNHNS, CDR2 SASEGT. This CDR3 is 16 amino acids long. Trimming left V 3 bases short and J 4 bases short, with 18 bases between. In DNA form, the CDR3 reads TGTGCCAGCAGTGATATGACACGGAGCCTGAGCACTGAAGCTTTCTTT. Translating it yields CASSDMTRSLSTEAFF.

This clonotype was observed a handful of times. The genes are TRBV4-2 and TRBJ2-1; 9 positions match TRBD2. From germline, CDR1 is LGHNA and CDR2 YNFKEQ. The CDR3 extends over 13 amino acids. Trimming removed 0 bases from V and 15 bases from J; junction bases left unmatched: 6. In DNA form, the CDR3 reads TGTGCCAGCAGCCAAGAAAGTGGACTAGCGATGTTCTTC. Its translation: CASSQESGLAMFF.

J is TRBJ2-2 and V is TRBV28; perhaps TRBD1 as D (6 bases). The CDR3 runs to 15 residues. The germline gives CDR1 MDHEN, CDR2 SYDVKM. Trimming shortened V by 5 bases and J by 2 bases, and 12 bases separated the two germline ends. Here the CDR3 DNA reads TGTGCCAGCAGTGAAAGGGGGACAAACACCGGGGAGCTGTTTTTT. Translated: CASSERGTNTGELFF.

The chain combines TRBV3-1 with TRBJ2-3, with TRBD2 matching 13 bases. Germline CDR1 LGHDT, CDR2 YNNKEL (reference sequence). The length of the CDR3 is 16 residues. V dropped 5 bases and J dropped 6; count of bases not matched to a gene: 8. CDR3 protein: CASSWGLAGQGDTQYF. The CDR3 DNA sequence: TGTGCCAGCAGCTGGGGACTAGCGGGGCAAGGGGATACGCAGTATTTT.

The chain recombines TRBV4-1 with TRBJ1-3; D is ambiguous. The CDR3 spans 14 residues. Trimming removed 3 bases at V and 0 bases at J, with 6 bases between. Per the germline V gene, CDR1 is MGHRA and CDR2 is YSYEKL. The CDR3 spells CASSQRGSGNTIYF. CDR3 DNA: TGCGCCAGCAGCCAGCGGGGCTCTGGAAACACCATATATTTT.

The chain uses TRBV7-9 and TRBJ1-2; tentatively, D is TRBD1 (5 bases). The germline gives CDR1 SEHNR, CDR2 FQNEAQ (reference sequence). The CDR3 runs to 13 residues. Trimming pared 0 bases from V and 6 bases from J, leaving 8 bases between. The CDR3 DNA reads as TGTGCCAGCAGCTTAGCCATAGGGGATGGCTACACCTTC. Translation gives CASSLAIGDGYTF. Based on the CDR3 plus reference TRBV7-9 and TRBJ1-2, the full variable domain is DTGVSQNPRHKITKRGQNVTFRCDPISEHNRLYWYRQTLGQGPEFLTYFQNEAQLEKSRLLSDRFSAERPKGSFSTLEIQRTEQGDSAMYLCASSLAIGDGYTFGSGTRLTVV.

This clonotype showed up just a few times. The CDR3 DNA is TGTGCCAGCAGTTCGGGACAGACTGGAAACACCATATATTTT. This translates into CASSSGQTGNTIYF. The gene calls are TRBV12-3 or TRBV12-4 and TRBJ1-3, with 7 nucleotides matching TRBD1. The CDR3 is 14 residues long. Germline trimming cut 4 bases from V and 2 bases from J; bases unmatched to any gene: 2.

This clonotype appeared many times. The chain uses TRBV4-2 and TRBJ2-5, with D possibly TRBD2 on 6 matching bases. The CDR3 is made up of 16 amino acids. Between the trimmed V and J ends, which lost 1 base and 0 bases, there was a span of 12 bases. Germline loops: CDR1 LGHNA, CDR2 YNFKEQ. The CDR3 region has the DNA TGTGCCAGCAGCCAAGCAGTGGCGGGGAACCAAGAGACCCAGTACTTC. Translated, it gives CASSQAVAGNQETQYF.

V gene TRBV5-1 combines with J gene TRBJ2-5; 11 bases are shared with TRBD2. With 3 bases clipped from V and 4 bases from J, the junction kept 8 bases outside the gene matches. CDR3 length: 16 residues. Germline loops: CDR1 SGHRS, CDR2 YFSETQ. CDR3 nucleotide sequence: TGCGCCAGCAGCTCGGGGACTAGCGGAAAAGGAGAGACCCAGTACTTC. It codes for CASSSGTSGKGETQYF. Full variable domain (outside the CDR3, taken from reference TRBV5-1 and TRBJ2-5): KAGVTQTPRYLIKTRGQQVTLSCSPISGHRSVSWYQQTPGQGLQFLFEYFSETQRNKGNFPGRFSGRQFSNSRSEMNVSTLELGDSALYLCASSSGTSGKGETQYFGPGTRLLVL.

V is TRBV9 and J is TRBJ1-2; 7 nucleotides agree with TRBD1. The CDR3 covers 15 residues. Germline lookup yields CDR1 SGDLS and CDR2 YYNGEE. The trim removed 4 bases at V and 0 bases at J, leaving 6 bases unmatched. The CDR3 is CASSTLGQSNYGYTF. The CDR3 DNA reads as TGTGCCAGCAGCACCCTGGGACAGTCTAACTATGGCTACACCTTC.

Points on this clonotype: A read error is possible here, since a much larger clone lies one base away. J is TRBJ2-4 and V is TRBV20-1, with TRBD2 matching 10 bases. The CDR3 sequence is 14 residues long. Germline V CDR1 and CDR2: DFQATT, SNEGSKA (reference sequence). Germline trimming cut 6 bases from V and 2 bases from J; bases unmatched to any gene: 4. CDR3 protein: CSASGGATKNIQYF. CDR3 coding DNA: TGCAGTGCAAGCGGGGGGGCAACCAAAAACATTCAGTACTTC.

In its sample, this clonotype was seen a few times. The rearrangement joins TRBV11-2 to TRBJ2-2, with 14 bases identical to TRBD2. The CDR3 is 19 residues long. Trimming at V came to 5 bases and at J to 5 bases, leaving 13 bases not matched to a gene. The germline V gene encodes CDR1 SGHAT and CDR2 FQNNGV. This chain's CDR3 is CASSEGTGLAGAGTGELFF. The CDR3 DNA is TGTGCCAGCAGCGAGGGGACGGGACTAGCGGGAGCGGGGACCGGGGAGCTGTTTTTT.